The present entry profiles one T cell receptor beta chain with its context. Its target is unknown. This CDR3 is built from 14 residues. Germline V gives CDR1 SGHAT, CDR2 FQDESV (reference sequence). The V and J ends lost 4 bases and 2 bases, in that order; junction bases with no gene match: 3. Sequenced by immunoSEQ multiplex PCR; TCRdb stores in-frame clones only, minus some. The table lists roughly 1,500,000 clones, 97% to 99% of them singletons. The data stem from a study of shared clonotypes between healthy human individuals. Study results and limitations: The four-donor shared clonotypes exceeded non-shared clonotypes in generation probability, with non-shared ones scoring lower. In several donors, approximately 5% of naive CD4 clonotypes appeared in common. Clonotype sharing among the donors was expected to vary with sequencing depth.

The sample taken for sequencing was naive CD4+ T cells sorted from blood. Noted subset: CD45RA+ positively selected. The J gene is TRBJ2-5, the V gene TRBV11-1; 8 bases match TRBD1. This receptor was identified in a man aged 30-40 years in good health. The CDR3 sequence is CASSSDRAQETQYF. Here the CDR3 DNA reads TGTGCCAGCAGCTCGGACAGGGCTCAAGAGACCCAGTACTTC.